Below, 18 T cell receptor beta chains from the same sample are listed, as sequenced in a study of blood T cell repertoires in COVID-19. TCRdb's table, derived via immunoSEQ multiplex PCR, lists solely in-frame clones and lacks some. Here the sample spans about 240,000 clones, roughly 80% being singletons. The material sequenced was peripheral blood. These receptors came from a woman under 30 with acute or convalescent COVID-19.

This clone was seen more than once but under ten times. The chain combines TRBV7-9 with TRBJ2-7; D remains ambiguous. V lost 5 bases and J 3 bases, leaving 8 bases between the germline ends. The CDR3 sequence is 12 residues long. CDR1 and CDR2 (germline): SEHNR, FQNEAQ (reference sequence). The CDR3 DNA reads as TGTGCCAGCAGCCCTGTAAACTACGAGCAGTACTTC. Amino acid sequence: CASSPVNYEQYF.

The genes are TRBV13 and TRBJ1-1; no clear D gene. V was trimmed by 5 bases and J by 1 base, leaving 14 bases between them. The CDR3 loop spans 15 amino acids. Germline CDR1 reads PRHDT; CDR2 reads FYEKMQ (reference sequence). CDR3 region: CASSPPSVSNTEAFF. The CDR3 nucleotides are TGTGCCAGCAGCCCCCCCTCGGTATCGAACACTGAAGCTTTCTTT.

V gene TRBV7-8 combines with J gene TRBJ2-5; 10 bases are a match to TRBD2. CDR3 length: 19 amino acids. Germline V gene sequence: CDR1 SGHVS, CDR2 FQNEAQ. V lost 1 base, J lost 4 bases, and 15 bases stayed unmatched. CDR3: CASSLVWTSGPGGVETQYF. CDR3 coding DNA: TGTGCCAGCAGCTTAGTGTGGACTAGCGGTCCCGGGGGGGTAGAGACCCAGTACTTC.

The CDR3 reads CATSRDQGQETQYF. CDR3 coding DNA: TGTGCCACCAGCAGAGATCAGGGTCAAGAGACCCAGTACTTC. The chain recombines TRBV15 with TRBJ2-5, with a possible D match to TRBD1 (5 bases). Germline-derived CDR1 and CDR2 are LNHNV and YYDKDF (reference sequence). Trimming removed 0 bases from V and 2 bases from J, with 7 bases in between. The CDR3 is made up of 14 amino acids.

The chain joins TRBV27 to TRBJ2-6; D is unclear. V was cut by 5 bases and J by 0 bases, with 14 bases left in between. Germline V gene data show CDR1 as MNHEY and CDR2 as SMNVEV (reference sequence). The CDR3 consists of 17 residues. CDR3 DNA sequence: TGTGCCAGCAGTCCATTCCGGTCCCCCTCTGGGGCCAACGTCCTGACTTTC. Translating gives CASSPFRSPSGANVLTF.

The chain joins TRBV19 to TRBJ1-4; a possible D gene is TRBD1 (5 bases). The CDR3 length is 14 residues. Per germline, CDR1 LNHDA and CDR2 SQIVND (reference sequence). V gave up 7 bases and J gave up 5 bases, with 14 bases separating them. The CDR3 coding sequence is TGTGCCAGTACCAGACACGCAGGGAATGAAAAACTGTTTTTT. The encoded protein is CASTRHAGNEKLFF.

The DNA of the CDR3 is TGTGCCAGCAGCGTAGGTGGTGGGGCCGAGCAGTACTTC. It is translated as CASSVGGGAEQYF. V gene TRBV9 combines with J gene TRBJ2-7; D is perhaps TRBD1 (5 bases). Germline V gene data show CDR1 as SGDLS and CDR2 as YYNGEE. The V end was cut by 0 bases, the J end by 6 bases, with 10 bases between. The CDR3 sequence is 13 residues long.

The V call is TRBV28, the J call TRBJ1-1; 7 bases align to TRBD1. Germline CDR1 is MDHEN and CDR2 is SYDVKM. The CDR3 sequence is 13 residues long. After removal of 5 bases from V and 3 bases from J, the junction contained 3 bases not matched to a gene. CDR3 region: CASSLQGDTEAFF. The CDR3 region has the DNA TGTGCCAGCAGTCTTCAGGGGGACACTGAAGCTTTCTTT.

V usage is TRBV5-4 and J usage is TRBJ2-1, with TRBD2 identical over 9 bases. The CDR3 has 15 amino acids. Germline V lookup: CDR1 SGHNT, CDR2 YYREEE (reference sequence). The V and J ends lost 2 bases and 6 bases, in that order; junction bases with no gene match: 6. The CDR3 coding sequence is TGTGCCAGCAGCTTCTTACTAGCGGGCCTCAATGAGCAGTTCTTC. The encoded protein is CASSFLLAGLNEQFF.

The rearrangement uses TRBV25-1 and TRBJ2-1; no firm D call. Germline V CDR1 and CDR2: MGHDK, SYGVNS. Trimming took 1 base from V and 16 from J, leaving 17 bases between them. The CDR3 has 13 amino acids. The CDR3 coding sequence is TGTGCCAGCAGTGAATCGGCCAGATCCGGAGTTTTCTTC. Amino acid sequence: CASSESARSGVFF.

The V call is TRBV7-9, the J call TRBJ2-1, with 13 bases lining up with TRBD2. V lost 5 bases and J lost 8; bases outside the gene matches: 18. Germline V gives CDR1 SEHNR, CDR2 FQNEAQ (reference sequence). This CDR3 comprises 19 residues. DNA of the CDR3: TGTGCCAGCAGCCCCAGCTGGGGAACTAGCGGGAGGGCCGGAGATGAGCAGTTCTTC. Translation: CASSPSWGTSGRAGDEQFF.

J is TRBJ1-6 and V is TRBV5-1, with 10 bases that match TRBD1. The CDR3 runs 16 residues. Trimming at V came to 4 bases and at J to 9 bases, leaving 10 bases not matched to a gene. The germline CDR1 and CDR2 sequences are SGHRS and YFSETQ. DNA for the CDR3: TGCGCCAGCAGCAGCGGACAGGGGGTTTTGGGTTCACCCCTCCACTTT. It yields the protein CASSSGQGVLGSPLHF.

The rearrangement joins TRBV10-1 to TRBJ1-1; D call uncertain. Per the germline V gene, CDR1 is WNHNN and CDR2 is SYGVQD (reference sequence). The ends were cut back, 5 bases at V and 4 bases at J, with 11 bases in the middle. CDR3 length: 13 residues. CDR3 in amino acids: CASSTSGSTEAFF. The CDR3, as DNA: TGCGCCAGCAGTACCTCCGGGTCCACTGAAGCTTTCTTT.

This chain connects TRBV2 to TRBJ1-1; D is unclear. The germline V and J ends were trimmed by 4 bases and 1 base, with 7 bases remaining between them. The germline V gene encodes CDR1 SNHLY and CDR2 FYNNEI. This CDR3 spans 13 amino acids. As DNA, the CDR3 is TGTGCCAGCAGTGGACAAGAGAACACTGAAGCTTTCTTT. This gives the protein CASSGQENTEAFF.

J is TRBJ2-3 and V is TRBV7-2, with TRBD2 identical over 12 bases. CDR3 length: 17 residues. V was clipped by 0 bases and J by 4 bases; unmatched bases: 5. Germline V lookup: CDR1 SGHTA, CDR2 FQGNSA. CDR3 coding DNA: TGTGCCAGCAGCTTAGCGCGGCTAGCGGGGGGGGCAGATACGCAGTATTTT. This encodes CASSLARLAGGADTQYF.

Worth noting for this clone: One end of the junction varies from germline; a read error may be responsible. The chain recombines TRBV6-2 or TRBV6-3 with TRBJ1-2; D not resolved. The length of the CDR3 is 15 residues. Germline V gene sequence: CDR1 MNHEY, CDR2 SVGEGT. The CDR3 is CASSYGPLGFLLLAF. Here the CDR3 DNA reads TGTGCCAGCAGTTACGGGCCCTTGGGTTTCCTACTCCTTGCTTTC.

Only one count was recorded for this clone. The chain carries TRBV6-2 or TRBV6-3 and TRBJ1-1, with D uncertain. This CDR3 comprises 13 residues. V lost 5 bases to trimming and J lost 0 bases, with 7 bases between them. Germline V gene data show CDR1 as MNHEY and CDR2 as SVGEGT. The CDR3 loop reads CASSDTLNTEAFF. CDR3 coding DNA: TGTGCCAGCAGTGACACACTGAACACTGAAGCTTTCTTT.

The gene calls are TRBV6-6 and TRBJ2-7; D is unclear. V shed 2 bases and J shed 2 bases, with 4 bases lying between them. This CDR3 is 12 amino acids long. Germline CDR1 MNHNY, CDR2 SVGAGI (reference sequence). CDR3 residues: CASSYQAYEQYF. As DNA, the CDR3 is TGTGCCAGCAGTTACCAGGCCTACGAGCAGTACTTC.